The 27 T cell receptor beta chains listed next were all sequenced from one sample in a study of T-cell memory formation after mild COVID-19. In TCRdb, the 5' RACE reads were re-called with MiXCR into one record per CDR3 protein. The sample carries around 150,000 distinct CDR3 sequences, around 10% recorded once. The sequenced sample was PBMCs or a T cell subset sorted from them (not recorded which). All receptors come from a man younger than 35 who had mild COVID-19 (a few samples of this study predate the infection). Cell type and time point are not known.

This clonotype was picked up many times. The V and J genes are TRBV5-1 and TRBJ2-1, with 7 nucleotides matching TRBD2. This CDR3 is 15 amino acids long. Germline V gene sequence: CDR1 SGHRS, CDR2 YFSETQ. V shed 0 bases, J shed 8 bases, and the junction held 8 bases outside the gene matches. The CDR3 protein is CASSLVGREVHEQFF. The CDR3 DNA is TGCGCCAGCAGCTTGGTAGGTCGGGAGGTACATGAGCAGTTCTTC.

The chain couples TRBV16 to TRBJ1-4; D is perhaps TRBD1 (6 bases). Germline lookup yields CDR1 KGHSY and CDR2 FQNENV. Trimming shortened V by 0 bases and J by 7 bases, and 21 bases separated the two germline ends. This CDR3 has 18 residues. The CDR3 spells CASSQSGAGEYVGEKLFF. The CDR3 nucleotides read TGTGCCAGCAGCCAATCGGGGGCGGGGGAGTACGTCGGTGAAAAACTGTTTTTT. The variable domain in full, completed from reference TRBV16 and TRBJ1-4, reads GEEVAQTPKHLVRGEGQKAKLYCAPIKGHSYVFWYQQVLKNEFKFLISFQNENVFDETGMPKERFSAKCLPNSPCSLEIQATKLEDSAVYFCASSQSGAGEYVGEKLFFGSGTQLSVL.

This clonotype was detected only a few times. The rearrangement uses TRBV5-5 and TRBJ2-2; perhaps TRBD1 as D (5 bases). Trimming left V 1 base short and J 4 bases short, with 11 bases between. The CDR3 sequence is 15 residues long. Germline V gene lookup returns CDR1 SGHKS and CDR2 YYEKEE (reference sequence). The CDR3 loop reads CASSLSEGVTGELFF. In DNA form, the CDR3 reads TGTGCCAGCAGCTTGAGTGAAGGGGTCACCGGGGAGCTGTTTTTT.

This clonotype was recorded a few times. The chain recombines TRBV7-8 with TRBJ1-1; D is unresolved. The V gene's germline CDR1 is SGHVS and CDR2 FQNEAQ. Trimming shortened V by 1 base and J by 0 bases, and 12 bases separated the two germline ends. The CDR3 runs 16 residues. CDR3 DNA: TGTGCCAGCAGCTTAGGGTTGACCACCATGAACACTGAAGCTTTCTTT. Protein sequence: CASSLGLTTMNTEAFF.

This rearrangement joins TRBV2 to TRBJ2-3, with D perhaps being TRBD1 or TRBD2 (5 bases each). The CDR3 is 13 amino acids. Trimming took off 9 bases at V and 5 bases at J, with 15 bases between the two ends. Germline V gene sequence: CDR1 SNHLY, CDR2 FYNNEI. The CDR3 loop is CARSEGSRDTQYF. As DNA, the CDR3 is TGTGCCAGGTCAGAGGGGTCCAGAGATACGCAGTATTTT. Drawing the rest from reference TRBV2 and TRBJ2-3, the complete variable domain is EPEVTQTPSHQVTQMGQEVILRCVPISNHLYFYWYRQILGQKVEFLVSFYNNEISEKSEIFDDQFSVERPDGSNFTLKIRSTKLEDSAMYFCARSEGSRDTQYFGPGTRLTVL.

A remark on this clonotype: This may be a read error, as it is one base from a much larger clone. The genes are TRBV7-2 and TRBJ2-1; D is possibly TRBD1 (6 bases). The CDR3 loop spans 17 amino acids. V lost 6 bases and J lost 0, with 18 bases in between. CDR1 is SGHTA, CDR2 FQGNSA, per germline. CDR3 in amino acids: CASSRTGPSGSYNEQFF. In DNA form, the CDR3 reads TGTGCCAGCAGTCGTACAGGGCCCTCTGGCTCCTACAATGAGCAGTTCTTC.

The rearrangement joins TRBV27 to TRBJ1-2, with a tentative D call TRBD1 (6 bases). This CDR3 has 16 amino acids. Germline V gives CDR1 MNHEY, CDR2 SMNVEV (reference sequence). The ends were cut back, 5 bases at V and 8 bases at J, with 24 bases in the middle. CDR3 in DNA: TGTGCCAGCAGTGCCCGCAGGGGTTGGAGCTTTGACGGCTACACCTTC. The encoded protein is CASSARRGWSFDGYTF.

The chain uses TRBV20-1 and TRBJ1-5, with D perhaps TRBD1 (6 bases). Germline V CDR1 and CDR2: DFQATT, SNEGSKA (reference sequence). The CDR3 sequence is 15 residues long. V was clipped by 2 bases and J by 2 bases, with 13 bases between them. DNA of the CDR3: TGCAGTGCTAGACTGGGGGGGGCAGGCAATCAGCCCCAGCATTTT. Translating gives CSARLGGAGNQPQHF.

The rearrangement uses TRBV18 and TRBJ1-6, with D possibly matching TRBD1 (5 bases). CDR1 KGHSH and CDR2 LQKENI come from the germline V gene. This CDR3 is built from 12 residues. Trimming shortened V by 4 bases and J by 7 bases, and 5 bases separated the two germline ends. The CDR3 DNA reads TGTGCCAGCTCACAGGGGAATTCACCCCTCCACTTT. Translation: CASSQGNSPLHF.

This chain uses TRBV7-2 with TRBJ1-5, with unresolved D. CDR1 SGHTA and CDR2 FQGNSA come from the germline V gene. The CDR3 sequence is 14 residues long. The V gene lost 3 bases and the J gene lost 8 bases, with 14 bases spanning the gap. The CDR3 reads CASSFVGIREPQHF. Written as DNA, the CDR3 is TGTGCCAGCAGCTTCGTGGGGATTCGGGAGCCCCAGCATTTT. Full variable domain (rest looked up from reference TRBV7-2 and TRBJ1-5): GAGVSQSPSNKVTEKGKDVELRCDPISGHTALYWYRQSLGQGLEFLIYFQGNSAPDKSGLPSDRFSAERTGGSVSTLTIQRTQQEDSAVYLCASSFVGIREPQHFGDGTRLSIL.

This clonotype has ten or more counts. DNA of the CDR3: TGCGCCAGCAGCGAGGGGGCGAACTATGGCTACACCTTC. Translating it yields CASSEGANYGYTF. This chain joins TRBV5-1 and TRBJ1-2, with 7 bases aligning to TRBD1. The CDR3 contains 13 residues. J lost 2 bases, V lost 4 bases, and 2 bases had no gene match. CDR1 SGHRS and CDR2 YFSETQ come from the germline V gene.

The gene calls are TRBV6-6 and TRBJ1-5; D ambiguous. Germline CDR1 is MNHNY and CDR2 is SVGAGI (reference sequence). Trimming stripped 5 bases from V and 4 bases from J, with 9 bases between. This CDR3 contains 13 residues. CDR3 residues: CASSGRGNQPQHF. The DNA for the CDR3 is TGTGCCAGCAGTGGCAGAGGTAATCAGCCCCAGCATTTT.

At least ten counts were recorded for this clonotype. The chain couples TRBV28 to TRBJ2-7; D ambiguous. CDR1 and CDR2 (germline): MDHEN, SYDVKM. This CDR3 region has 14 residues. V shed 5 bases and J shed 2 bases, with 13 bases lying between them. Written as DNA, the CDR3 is TGTGCCAGCAGTGCTCATCATTTGACCTACGAGCAGTACGTC. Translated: CASSAHHLTYEQYV.

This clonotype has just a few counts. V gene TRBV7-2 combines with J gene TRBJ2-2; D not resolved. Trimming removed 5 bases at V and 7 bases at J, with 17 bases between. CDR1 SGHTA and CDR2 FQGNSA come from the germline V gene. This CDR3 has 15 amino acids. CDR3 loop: CASSPLPSWGGELFF. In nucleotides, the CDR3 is TGTGCCAGCAGCCCACTCCCCTCGTGGGGCGGGGAGCTGTTTTTT.

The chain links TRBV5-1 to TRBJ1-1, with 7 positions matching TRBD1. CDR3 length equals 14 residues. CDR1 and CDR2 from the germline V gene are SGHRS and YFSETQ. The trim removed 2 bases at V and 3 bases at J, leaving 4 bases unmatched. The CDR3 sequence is CASSFMQGDTEAFF. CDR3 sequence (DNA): TGCGCCAGCAGCTTCATGCAGGGGGACACTGAAGCTTTCTTT. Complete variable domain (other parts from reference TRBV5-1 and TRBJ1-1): KAGVTQTPRYLIKTRGQQVTLSCSPISGHRSVSWYQQTPGQGLQFLFEYFSETQRNKGNFPGRFSGRQFSNSRSEMNVSTLELGDSALYLCASSFMQGDTEAFFGQGTRLTVV.

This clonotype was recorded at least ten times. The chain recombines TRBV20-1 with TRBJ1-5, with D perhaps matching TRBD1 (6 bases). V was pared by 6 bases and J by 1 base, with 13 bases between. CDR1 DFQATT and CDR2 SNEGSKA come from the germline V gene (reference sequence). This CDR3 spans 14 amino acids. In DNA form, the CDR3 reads TGCAGTGCCGCGGCTACAGGGAGCAATCAGCCCCAGCATTTT. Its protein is CSAAATGSNQPQHF.

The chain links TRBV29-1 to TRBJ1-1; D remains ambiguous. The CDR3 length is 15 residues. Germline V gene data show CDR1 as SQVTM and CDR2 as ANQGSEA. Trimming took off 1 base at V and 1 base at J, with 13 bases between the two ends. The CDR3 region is CSVEGASRGNTEAFF. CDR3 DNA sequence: TGCAGCGTTGAAGGGGCTTCACGGGGGAACACTGAAGCTTTCTTT.

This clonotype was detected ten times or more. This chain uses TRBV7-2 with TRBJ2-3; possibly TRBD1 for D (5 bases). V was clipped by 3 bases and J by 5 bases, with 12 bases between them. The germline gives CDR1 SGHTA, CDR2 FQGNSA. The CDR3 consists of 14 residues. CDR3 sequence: CASSFAGLVDTQYF. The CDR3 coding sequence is TGTGCCAGCAGCTTCGCAGGGTTGGTAGATACGCAGTATTTT.

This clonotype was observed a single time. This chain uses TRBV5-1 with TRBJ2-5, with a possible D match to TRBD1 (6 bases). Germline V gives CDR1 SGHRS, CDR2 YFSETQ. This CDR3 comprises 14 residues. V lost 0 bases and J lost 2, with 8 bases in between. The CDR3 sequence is CASSLGQEQETQYF. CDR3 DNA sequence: TGCGCCAGCAGCTTGGGACAGGAACAAGAGACCCAGTACTTC.

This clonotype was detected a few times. This CDR3 is CASSQKRGSSYEQYF. The CDR3 bases are TGTGCCAGCAGCCAGAAGCGGGGGAGCTCCTACGAGCAGTACTTC. The J gene is TRBJ2-7, the V gene TRBV11-1; TRBD2 matches at 8 bases. Germline lookup yields CDR1 SGHAT and CDR2 FQDESV (reference sequence). The CDR3 loop spans 15 amino acids. V shed 5 bases and J 0 bases; nucleotides not matched to a gene: 6.

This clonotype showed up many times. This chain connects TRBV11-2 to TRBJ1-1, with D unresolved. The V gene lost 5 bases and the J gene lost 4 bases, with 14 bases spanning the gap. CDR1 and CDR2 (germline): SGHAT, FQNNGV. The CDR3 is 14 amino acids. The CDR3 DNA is TGTGCCAGCAGCGGCCGGGAGACCGGCACTGAAGCTTTCTTT. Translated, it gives CASSGRETGTEAFF.

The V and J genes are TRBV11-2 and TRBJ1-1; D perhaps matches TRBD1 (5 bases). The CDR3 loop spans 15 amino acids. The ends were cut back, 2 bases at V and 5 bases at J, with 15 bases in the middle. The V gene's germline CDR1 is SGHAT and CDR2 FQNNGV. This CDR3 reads CASSLRAGGFTEAFF. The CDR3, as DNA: TGTGCCAGCAGCTTACGGGCCGGGGGGTTTACTGAAGCTTTCTTT.

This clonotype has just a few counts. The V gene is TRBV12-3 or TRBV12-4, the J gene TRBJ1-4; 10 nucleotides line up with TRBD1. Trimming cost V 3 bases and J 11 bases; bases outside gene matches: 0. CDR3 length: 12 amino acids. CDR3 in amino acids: CASSLGQGKLFF. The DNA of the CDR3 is TGTGCCAGCAGTTTGGGACAGGGGAAACTGTTTTTT.

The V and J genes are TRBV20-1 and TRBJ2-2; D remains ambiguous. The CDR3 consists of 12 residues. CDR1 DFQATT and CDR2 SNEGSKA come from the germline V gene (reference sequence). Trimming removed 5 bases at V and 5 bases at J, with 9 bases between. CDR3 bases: TGCAGTGCTCTGACCCGTACCGGGGAGCTGTTTTTT. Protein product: CSALTRTGELFF.

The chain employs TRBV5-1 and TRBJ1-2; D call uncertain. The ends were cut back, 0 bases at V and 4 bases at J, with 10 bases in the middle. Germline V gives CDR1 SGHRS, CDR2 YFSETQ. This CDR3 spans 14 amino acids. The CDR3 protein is CASSLAERSYGYTF. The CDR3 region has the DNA TGCGCCAGCAGCTTGGCAGAACGGTCCTATGGCTACACCTTC.

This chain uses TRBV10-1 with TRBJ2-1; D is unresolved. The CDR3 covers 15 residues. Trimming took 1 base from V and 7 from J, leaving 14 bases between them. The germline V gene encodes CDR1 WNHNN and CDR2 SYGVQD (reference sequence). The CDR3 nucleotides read TGCGCCAGCAGTGAGTTCCGGAGACGAGGTAATGAGCAGTTCTTC. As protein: CASSEFRRRGNEQFF.

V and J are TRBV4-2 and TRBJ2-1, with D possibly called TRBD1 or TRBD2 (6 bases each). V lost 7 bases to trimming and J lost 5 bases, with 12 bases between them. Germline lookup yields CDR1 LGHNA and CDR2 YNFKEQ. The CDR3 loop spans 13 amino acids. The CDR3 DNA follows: TGTGCCAGCAACGACAGGACTAACAATGAGCAGTTCTTC. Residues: CASNDRTNNEQFF.